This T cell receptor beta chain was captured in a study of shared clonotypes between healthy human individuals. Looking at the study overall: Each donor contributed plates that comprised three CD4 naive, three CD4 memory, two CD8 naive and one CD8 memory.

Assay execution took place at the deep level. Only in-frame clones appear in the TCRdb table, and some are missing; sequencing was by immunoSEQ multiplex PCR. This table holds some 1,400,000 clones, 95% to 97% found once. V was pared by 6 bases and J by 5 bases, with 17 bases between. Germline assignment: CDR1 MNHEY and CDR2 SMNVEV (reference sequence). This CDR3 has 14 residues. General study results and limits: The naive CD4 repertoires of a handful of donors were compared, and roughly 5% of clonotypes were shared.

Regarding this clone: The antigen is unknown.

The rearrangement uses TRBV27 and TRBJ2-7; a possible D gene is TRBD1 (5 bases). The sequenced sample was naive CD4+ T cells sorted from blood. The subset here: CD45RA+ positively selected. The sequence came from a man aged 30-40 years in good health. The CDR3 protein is CASSPRGRVDEQYF. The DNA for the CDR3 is TGTGCCAGCAGCCCGCGAGGCAGGGTAGACGAGCAGTACTTC.